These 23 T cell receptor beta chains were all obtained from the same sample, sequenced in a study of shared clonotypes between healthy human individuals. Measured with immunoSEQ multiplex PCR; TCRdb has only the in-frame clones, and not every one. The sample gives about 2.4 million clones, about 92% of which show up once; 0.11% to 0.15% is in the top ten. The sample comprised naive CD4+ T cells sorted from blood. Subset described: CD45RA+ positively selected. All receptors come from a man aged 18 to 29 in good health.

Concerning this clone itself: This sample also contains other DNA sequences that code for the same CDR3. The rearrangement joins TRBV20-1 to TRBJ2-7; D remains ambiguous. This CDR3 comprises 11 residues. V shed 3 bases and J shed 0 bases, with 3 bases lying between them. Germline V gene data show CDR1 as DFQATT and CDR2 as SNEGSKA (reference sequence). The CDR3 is CSARGSYEQYF. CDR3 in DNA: TGCAGTGCTAGGGGCTCCTACGAGCAGTACTTC.

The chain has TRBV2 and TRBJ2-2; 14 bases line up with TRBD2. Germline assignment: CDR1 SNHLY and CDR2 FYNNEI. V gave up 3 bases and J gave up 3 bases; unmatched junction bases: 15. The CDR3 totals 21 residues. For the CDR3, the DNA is TGTGCCAGCAGTGATCCAGGACTAGCGGGAGGCTCCCCTTATTACACCGGGGAGCTGTTTTTT. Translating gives CASSDPGLAGGSPYYTGELFF.

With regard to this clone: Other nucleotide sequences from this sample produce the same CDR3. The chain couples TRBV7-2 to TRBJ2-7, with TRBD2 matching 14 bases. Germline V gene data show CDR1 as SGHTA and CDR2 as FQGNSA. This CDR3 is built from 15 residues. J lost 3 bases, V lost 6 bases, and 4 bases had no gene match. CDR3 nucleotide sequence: TGTGCCAGCAGACCGGGACTAGCGGGAGACTACGAGCAGTACTTC. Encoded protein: CASRPGLAGDYEQYF.

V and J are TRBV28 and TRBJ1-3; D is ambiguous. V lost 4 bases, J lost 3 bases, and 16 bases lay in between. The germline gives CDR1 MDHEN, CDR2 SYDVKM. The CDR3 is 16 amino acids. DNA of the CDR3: TGTGCCAGCAGTTCAGGTGGAGAGAATGATGGAAACACCATATATTTT. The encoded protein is CASSSGGENDGNTIYF.

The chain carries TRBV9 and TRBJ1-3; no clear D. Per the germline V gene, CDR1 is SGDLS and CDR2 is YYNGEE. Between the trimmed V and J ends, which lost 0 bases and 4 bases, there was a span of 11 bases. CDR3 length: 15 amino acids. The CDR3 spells CASSVGHQVGNTIYF. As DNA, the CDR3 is TGTGCCAGCAGCGTAGGTCACCAGGTGGGAAACACCATATATTTT.

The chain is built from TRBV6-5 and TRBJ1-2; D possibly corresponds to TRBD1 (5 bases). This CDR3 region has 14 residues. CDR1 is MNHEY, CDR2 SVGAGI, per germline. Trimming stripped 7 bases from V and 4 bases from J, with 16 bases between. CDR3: CASTPVAGPYGYTF. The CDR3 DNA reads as TGTGCCAGCACCCCGGTTGCAGGGCCCTATGGCTACACCTTC.

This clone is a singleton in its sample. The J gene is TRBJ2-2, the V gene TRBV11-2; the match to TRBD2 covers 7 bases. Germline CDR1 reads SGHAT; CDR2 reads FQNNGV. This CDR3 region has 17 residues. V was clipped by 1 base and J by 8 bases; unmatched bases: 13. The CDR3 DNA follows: TGTGCCAGCAGCTTAGCTCGACTAGCCCTGGGAGGGGGGGAGCTGTTTTTT. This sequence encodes CASSLARLALGGGELFF.

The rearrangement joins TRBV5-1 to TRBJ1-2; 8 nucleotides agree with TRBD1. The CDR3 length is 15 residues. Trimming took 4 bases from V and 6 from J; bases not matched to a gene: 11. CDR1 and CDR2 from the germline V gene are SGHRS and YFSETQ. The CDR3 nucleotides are TGCGCCAGCAGCCAAACCCCTAGGACAGGGCATGGCTACACCTTC. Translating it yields CASSQTPRTGHGYTF.

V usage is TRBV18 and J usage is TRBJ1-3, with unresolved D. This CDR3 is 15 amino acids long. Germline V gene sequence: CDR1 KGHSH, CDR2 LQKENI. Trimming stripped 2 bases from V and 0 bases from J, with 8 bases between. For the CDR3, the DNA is TGTGCCAGCTCACCAGACGGCGCCTCTGGAAACACCATATATTTT. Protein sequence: CASSPDGASGNTIYF.

As DNA, the CDR3 is TGCGCCAGCAGTGAGCGGGGGCTGAACTATGGCTACACCTTC. The encoded protein is CASSERGLNYGYTF. J is TRBJ1-2 and V is TRBV10-2, with D maybe TRBD1 (6 bases). This CDR3 has 14 amino acids. Germline V gives CDR1 WSHSY, CDR2 SAAADI. V was cut by 2 bases and J by 2 bases, with 9 bases left in between.

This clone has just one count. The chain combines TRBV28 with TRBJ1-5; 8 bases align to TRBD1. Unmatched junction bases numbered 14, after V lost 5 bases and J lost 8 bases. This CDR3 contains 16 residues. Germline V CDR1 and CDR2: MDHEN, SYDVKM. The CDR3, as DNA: TGTGCCAGCAGTCCGCCTCTGACAGGGGCAATCGAGCCCCAGCATTTT. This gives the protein CASSPPLTGAIEPQHF.

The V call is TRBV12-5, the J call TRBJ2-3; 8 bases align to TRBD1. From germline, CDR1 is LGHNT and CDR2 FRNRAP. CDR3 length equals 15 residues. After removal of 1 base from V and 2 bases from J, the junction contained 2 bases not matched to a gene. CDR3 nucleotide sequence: TGTGCTAGTGGTTTGGGACAGGGGACCACAGATACGCAGTATTTT. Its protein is CASGLGQGTTDTQYF.

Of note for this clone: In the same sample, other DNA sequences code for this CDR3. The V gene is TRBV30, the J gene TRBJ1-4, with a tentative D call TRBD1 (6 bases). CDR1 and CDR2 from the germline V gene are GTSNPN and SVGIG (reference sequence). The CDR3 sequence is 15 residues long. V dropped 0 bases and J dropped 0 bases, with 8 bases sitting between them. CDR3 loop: CAWSVQGATNEKLFF. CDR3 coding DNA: TGTGCCTGGAGTGTACAGGGCGCAACTAATGAAAAACTGTTTTTT.

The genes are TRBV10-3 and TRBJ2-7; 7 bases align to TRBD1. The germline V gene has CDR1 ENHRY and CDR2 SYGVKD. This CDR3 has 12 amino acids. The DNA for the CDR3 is TGTGCTTCCGGGACAGTCACCTACGAGCAGTACTTC. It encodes CASGTVTYEQYF.

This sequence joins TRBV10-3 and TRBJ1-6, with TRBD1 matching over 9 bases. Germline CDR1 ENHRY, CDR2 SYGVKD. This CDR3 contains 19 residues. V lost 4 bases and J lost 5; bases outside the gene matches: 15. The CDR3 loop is CAISVFKVIRTGDNSPLHF. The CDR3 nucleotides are TGTGCCATCAGTGTCTTTAAGGTTATTCGGACAGGGGATAATTCACCCCTCCACTTT.

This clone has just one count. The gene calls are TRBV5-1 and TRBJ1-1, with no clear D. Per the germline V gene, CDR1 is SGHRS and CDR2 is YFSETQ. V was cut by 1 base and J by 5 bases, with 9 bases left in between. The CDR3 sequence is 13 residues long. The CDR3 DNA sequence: TGCGCCAGCAGCTTGCTATCGCTAACTGAAGCTTTCTTT. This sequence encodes CASSLLSLTEAFF.

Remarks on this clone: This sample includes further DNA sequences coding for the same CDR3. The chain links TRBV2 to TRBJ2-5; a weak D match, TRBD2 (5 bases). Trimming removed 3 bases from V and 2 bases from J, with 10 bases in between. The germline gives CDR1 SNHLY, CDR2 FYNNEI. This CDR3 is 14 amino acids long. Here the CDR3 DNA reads TGTGCCAGCAGTGAGGTCGGGGTTCAAGAGACCCAGTACTTC. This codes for CASSEVGVQETQYF.

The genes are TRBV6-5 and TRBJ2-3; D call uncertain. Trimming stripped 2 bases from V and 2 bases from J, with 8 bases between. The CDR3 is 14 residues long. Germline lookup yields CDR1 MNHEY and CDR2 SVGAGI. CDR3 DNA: TGTGCCAGCAGTTACCTGAGGAACACAGATACGCAGTATTTT. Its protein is CASSYLRNTDTQYF.

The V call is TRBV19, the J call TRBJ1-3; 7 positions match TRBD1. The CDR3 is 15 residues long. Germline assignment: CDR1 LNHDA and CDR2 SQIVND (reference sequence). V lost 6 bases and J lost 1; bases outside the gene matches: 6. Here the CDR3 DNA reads TGTGCCAGTAGCGAGATACAGGGGTCTGGAAACACCATATATTTT. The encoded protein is CASSEIQGSGNTIYF.

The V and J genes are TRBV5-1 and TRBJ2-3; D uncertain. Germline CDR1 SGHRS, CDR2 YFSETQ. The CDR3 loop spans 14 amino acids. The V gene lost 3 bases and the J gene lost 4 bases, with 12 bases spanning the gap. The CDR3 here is CASSSSTPADTQYF. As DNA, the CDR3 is TGCGCCAGCAGCTCGTCGACTCCGGCAGATACGCAGTATTTT. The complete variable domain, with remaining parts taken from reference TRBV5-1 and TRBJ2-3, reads KAGVTQTPRYLIKTRGQQVTLSCSPISGHRSVSWYQQTPGQGLQFLFEYFSETQRNKGNFPGRFSGRQFSNSRSEMNVSTLELGDSALYLCASSSSTPADTQYFGPGTRLTVL.

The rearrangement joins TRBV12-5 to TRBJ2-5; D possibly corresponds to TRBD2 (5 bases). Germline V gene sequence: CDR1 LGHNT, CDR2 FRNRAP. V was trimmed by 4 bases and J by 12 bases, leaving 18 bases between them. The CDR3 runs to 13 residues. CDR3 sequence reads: CASGSPPAQEEYF. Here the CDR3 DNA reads TGTGCTAGTGGTTCCCCTCCGGCCCAGGAGGAGTACTTC.

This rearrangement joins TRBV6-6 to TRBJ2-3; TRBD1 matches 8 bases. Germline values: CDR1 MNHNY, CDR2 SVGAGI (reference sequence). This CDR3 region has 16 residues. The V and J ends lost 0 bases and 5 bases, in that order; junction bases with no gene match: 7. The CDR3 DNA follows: TGTGCCAGCAGTTACTCATCCAGGGGGCGCGAAGATACGCAGTATTTT. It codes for CASSYSSRGREDTQYF.

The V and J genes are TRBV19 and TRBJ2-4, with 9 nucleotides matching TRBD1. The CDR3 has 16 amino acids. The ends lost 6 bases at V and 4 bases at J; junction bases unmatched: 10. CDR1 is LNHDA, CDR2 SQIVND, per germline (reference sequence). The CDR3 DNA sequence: TGTGCCAGTAGCTCCCGGACAGGGGCGATAAAAAACATTCAGTACTTC. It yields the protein CASSSRTGAIKNIQYF.